This record concerns one T cell receptor (beta chain) sequence. No cognate antigen has been identified for it. No base quality values were provided; no much bigger clone lies one nucleotide off. The data originate from a study of blood T cell repertoires in COVID-19 (dated by TCRdb to the early 2020s). Regarding the study in general: Collaborator samples came from the United States, Italy and Spain and covered acute and convalescent phases of COVID-19. The sample metadata nearly always contained a de-identified subject ID, COVID-19 status, age in years and sex. The prospective study material was composed of cDNA or gDNA derived from T cells, B-cell-depleted T cells, or PBMCs. The samples were drawn from the first 160 participants of the ongoing ImmuneRACE study and from 1,254 subjects provided by 6 global collaborators. A freely available public database, intended as a resource for researchers studying the immune response to SARS-CoV-2, is where the repertoires were released. HLA class I and class II types, where available, came from metadata supplied by the sample provider rather than from assay-based typing. Subjects who had been exposed to COVID-19, were actively infected with it, or had recovered from it provided the deeply sampled blood TCRbeta repertoires that made up the dataset.

Beyond this particular receptor, the publication reports: The amount of clinical and demographic metadata varied by source and participant and was provided uncurated.

V drops 0 bases and J drops 6 bases, leaving 9 bases in between. Measured from the cysteine to the phenylalanine, the CDR3 is 14 residues long. Of the read, only the CDR3 DNA is kept; its 42 bases are in frame from base 1. From a lookup of the germline V gene, CDR1 and CDR2 are MGHRA and YSYEKL. Collaborating institutions collected whole blood in K2EDTA tubes following their own protocols. For TCRbeta analysis, collaborator samples were shipped as frozen whole blood, as isolated PBMCs, or as DNA extracted from either sample type. The immunoSEQ Assay, a bias-controlled multiplex PCR, was used to amplify TCRbeta CDR3 regions from genomic DNA. Under the source paper's analysis protocol: The number of nucleated cells in each sample was estimated from the amplification of reference gene primers within the assay. To quantify the absolute abundance of each unique TCRbeta CDR3 rearrangement, sequence reads were collapsed and filtered. Productive Simpson clonality was computed per sample as the square root of Simpson's diversity index over productive rearrangements. TCRdb stores this immuneACCESS table with in-frame sequences only. Part of the clones is absent; in the studies checked, under half of the shortfall reflects unresolved V genes, and no reason is known for the rest. Clonal size and the V and J genes are those of that table, whereas D and trimming came from the DNA. A total of 150,000 to 200,000 clones appear in this sample, roughly 80% of them only once. The top ten constitute about 18% of the sample.

Recombination joined TRBV4-1 with TRBJ2-1; the D segment could be TRBD2, given 6 matching bases. This TCR was sampled from a man in his sixties with active or convalescent COVID-19. Sequencing was carried out using peripheral blood. The sequenced DNA: TGCGCCAGCAGCCAAGAGACGGGAGCCAATGAGCAGTTCTTC. This encodes CASSQETGANEQFF.